A selection of T cell receptor beta chains follows, all from one sample in a study of tumor-infiltrating lymphocytes in primary liver carcinoma. TCRdb redid the calling of the multiplex PCR reads with MiXCR, one entry per CDR3 protein. The sample holds more than 95,000 distinct CDR3 sequences, 60% to 75% seen once. Input material: liver tumor tissue from sampling region 3. The receptors derive from a woman between 55 and 75 years old with primary liver carcinoma and hepatitis B virus infection. Both conserved end residues are part of each CDR3. Fields, in order: CDR3 DNA, CDR3 protein, clone size, V gene, J gene, D gene. The D gene is left open where the match is weak. Some rows have no size entry. The others give once, few or many, or a class for an expanded clone.

DNA: TGTGCCAGCAGCCCTCGACTAGAGGGGAACACCGGGGAGCTGTTTTTT
CDR3: CASSPRLEGNTGELFF
size: many
V: TRBV5-4
J: TRBJ2-2
D: .

DNA: TGTGCCAGCAGGCGGGCGGGGCTGAACACTGAAGCTTTCTTT
CDR3: CASRRAGLNTEAFF
size: few
V: TRBV5-8
J: TRBJ1-1
D: .

DNA: TGTGCCAGGGGGAGGGACAGACCCTACGAGCAGTTCTTC
CDR3: CARGRDRPYEQFF
size: .
V: TRBV6-1
J: TRBJ2-1
D: .

DNA: TGTGCCAGCAGTTCTTACAGAGACACTGAAGCCCTCTTT
CDR3: CASSSYRDTEALF
size: .
V: TRBV6-1
J: TRBJ1-1
D: .

DNA: TGCAGCGTTGCAAGCCGGGACAGTCGACACATCCAACACACAGATACGCGGTATTTT
CDR3: CSVASRDSRHIQHTDTRYF
size: .
V: TRBV29-1
J: TRBJ2-3
D: TRBD1

DNA: TGCAGCGTTGGAACAGGGGGCAGTGAGACCCAGTACTTC
CDR3: CSVGTGGSETQYF
size: many
V: TRBV29-1
J: TRBJ2-5
D: TRBD1

DNA: TGTGCCAGCACACCACAAAGGGCGGGGAGTGAGCAGTTCTTC
CDR3: CASTPQRAGSEQFF
size: .
V: TRBV18
J: TRBJ2-1
D: .

DNA: TGTGCCAGCAGCCCTCGGACAGCAGTAATACGTGAGCAGTACTTC
CDR3: CASSPRTAVIREQYF
size: .
V: TRBV11-1
J: TRBJ2-7
D: .

DNA: TGTGCCAGCAGCCAAGACGGGACTAGCGGGAGTCCCGAGCAGTACTTC
CDR3: CASSQDGTSGSPEQYF
size: .
V: TRBV13
J: TRBJ2-7
D: TRBD2

DNA: TGTGCCAGCAGTTACTGGGGACAGGGAAAAACGGGTCAAGCTAACTATGGCTACACCTTC
CDR3: CASSYWGQGKTGQANYGYTF
size: many
V: TRBV6-5
J: TRBJ1-2
D: TRBD1

DNA: TGTGCCAGCAGTTCCGGACTAGCGGGAGTAGATACGCAGTATTTT
CDR3: CASSSGLAGVDTQYF
size: many
V: TRBV12-3/TRBV12-4
J: TRBJ2-3
D: TRBD2

DNA: TGTGTCTGGAAACCCGGACAGAACAGGGGCGATGGCTACACCTTC
CDR3: CVWKPGQNRGDGYTF
size: .
V: TRBV30
J: TRBJ1-2
D: TRBD1

DNA: TGTGCCACCGGGACAGTCGTATCTGGAAACACCATATATTTT
CDR3: CATGTVVSGNTIYF
size: many
V: TRBV12-3/TRBV12-4
J: TRBJ1-3
D: TRBD1

DNA: TGTACCAGTAGCTTAGGGGGCGCAGGGGCTAACGTCCTGACTTTC
CDR3: CTSSLGGAGANVLTF
size: .
V: TRBV11-2
J: TRBJ2-6
D: TRBD1

DNA: TGTGCCAGCAGCTTAGATGGGACTAGCGGGAGGGCCGATCCCTTGGATACGCAGTATTTT
CDR3: CASSLDGTSGRADPLDTQYF
size: many
V: TRBV11-2
J: TRBJ2-3
D: TRBD2

DNA: TGTGCCTGGAGTGTACAGGGTGGCCCCCAGCATTTT
CDR3: CAWSVQGGPQHF
size: few
V: TRBV30
J: TRBJ1-5
D: .

DNA: TGCGCCAGCAGTGAACGCAGGGACTATGTCTACACCTTC
CDR3: CASSERRDYVYTF
size: .
V: TRBV10-1
J: TRBJ1-2
D: .

DNA: TGTGCCAGCAGGACACAAGGGGAGGGATACGAGCAGTACTTC
CDR3: CASRTQGEGYEQYF
size: medium-sized
V: TRBV12-3/TRBV12-4
J: TRBJ2-7
D: TRBD2

DNA: TGTGCCAGCAGCCCCGGGACAGGGGAAACTAAGGAGCAGTTCTTC
CDR3: CASSPGTGETKEQFF
size: few
V: TRBV7-8
J: TRBJ2-1
D: TRBD1

DNA: TGTGCCAGCAGTTACCAGGGTGGGAATTATGGCTTCACCTTC
CDR3: CASSYQGGNYGFTF
size: .
V: TRBV6-5
J: TRBJ1-2
D: .

DNA: TGCAGCGTTGGGGGGGATAGGGGGAACACTGAAGCTTTCTTT
CDR3: CSVGGDRGNTEAFF
size: few
V: TRBV29-1
J: TRBJ1-1
D: .

DNA: TGTGCCGGCTCACTAGTCCAAGGGACTAGCCACAATGAGCAGTTCTTC
CDR3: CAGSLVQGTSHNEQFF
size: .
V: TRBV18
J: TRBJ2-1
D: TRBD2

DNA: TGTGCCAGCAGGCTAGCGGGAGGGTACGAGCAGTACTTC
CDR3: CASRLAGGYEQYF
size: many
V: TRBV6-1
J: TRBJ2-7
D: TRBD2

DNA: TGCAGCGTTGCGGACAGGGCCGTAGATTCACCCCTCCACTTT
CDR3: CSVADRAVDSPLHF
size: many
V: TRBV29-1
J: TRBJ1-6
D: TRBD1

DNA: TGTGCCAGCAGTTGGACTGTTAGCGGGAGGCACACCTACAATGAGCAGTTCTTC
CDR3: CASSWTVSGRHTYNEQFF
size: .
V: TRBV28
J: TRBJ2-1
D: TRBD2

DNA: TGCAACGTTGAATTTGGGGACAATAAGCCCCAGCATTTT
CDR3: CNVEFGDNKPQHF
size: .
V: TRBV29-1
J: TRBJ1-5
D: .